Presented here are 5 T cell receptor beta chains from one specimen sequenced in a study. Via MiXCR, TCRdb re-called the RT-PCR reads, giving one row per CDR3 protein. The repertoire includes around 700,000 distinct CDR3 sequences, approximately 14% of them detected once, and 3.6% sits in the top ten. Sequenced: memory CD4+ T cells from blood. Receptors were obtained from a female donor in good health, serving as a healthy control.

This clonotype was detected only a few times. This chain links TRBV28 with TRBJ2-1, with a possible D match to TRBD1 (6 bases). Germline CDR1 and CDR2: MDHEN and SYDVKM. The length of the CDR3 is 17 residues. Trimming cost V 2 bases and J 5 bases, with 19 bases left between them. CDR3 nucleotides: TGTGCCAGCAGTTTAAGCAGGGGCGCCTGGGGGAACAATGAGCAGTTCTTC. This gives the protein CASSLSRGAWGNNEQFF.

This chain uses TRBV20-1 with TRBJ2-3, with TRBD1 as a possible D gene (6 bases). Trimming pared 6 bases from V and 3 bases from J, leaving 13 bases between. The CDR3 runs to 13 residues. CDR1 is DFQATT and CDR2 is SNEGSKA in the germline V gene (reference sequence). This CDR3 reads CSARPGQTDTQYF. The CDR3, as DNA: TGCAGTGCCAGACCCGGACAGACAGATACGCAGTATTTT.

This clonotype has only a few counts. The rearrangement joins TRBV3-1 to TRBJ2-1; D is uncertain. CDR1 LGHDT and CDR2 YNNKEL come from the germline V gene (reference sequence). V was trimmed by 0 bases and J by 8 bases, leaving 17 bases between them. This CDR3 is built from 16 residues. The CDR3 DNA is TGTGCCAGCAGCCAAGATCAAGGAGACCCACTATATGAGCAGTTCTTC. It translates to CASSQDQGDPLYEQFF.

The sample holds many counts of this clonotype. V and J are TRBV4-3 and TRBJ2-2; no firm D call. In germline, CDR1 is LGHNA, CDR2 YSLEER. The CDR3 is 18 residues long. V was pared by 0 bases and J by 2 bases, with 16 bases between. Here the CDR3 reads CASSQDPWLHKNTGELFF. The DNA of the CDR3 is TGCGCCAGCAGCCAAGATCCGTGGCTCCACAAAAACACCGGGGAGCTGTTTTTT.

This clonotype was seen many times. This chain connects TRBV18 to TRBJ2-7, with D unresolved. The CDR3 runs to 13 residues. Trimming left V 8 bases short and J 2 bases short, with 13 bases between. CDR1 is KGHSH and CDR2 is LQKENI in the germline V gene. The CDR3 is CASSPRLAYEQYF. CDR3 bases: TGTGCCAGCAGTCCAAGGTTGGCCTACGAGCAGTACTTC. The variable domain in full, with the rest retrieved from reference TRBV18 and TRBJ2-7, is NAGVMQNPRHLVRRRGQEARLRCSPMKGHSHVYWYRQLPEEGLKFMVYLQKENIIDESGMPKERFSAEFPKEGPSILRIQQVVRGDSAAYFCASSPRLAYEQYFGPGTRLTVT.